Sequencing of this T cell receptor (beta chain) was carried out in a study of cytomegalovirus exposure and HLA in healthy donors. Points from the study as a whole: What a later analysis reportedly showed was that an Asian-associated ancestry cluster had fewer N-insertions than the roughly 670-donor mean.

The germline V gene encodes CDR1 SGHRS and CDR2 YFSETQ. The V and J ends lost 4 bases and 5 bases respectively, with 15 bases between them. This CDR3 comprises 14 residues. PCR primers comprised 60 Vbeta and 13 Jbeta primers. TCRdb's table, derived via immunoSEQ multiplex PCR, lists solely in-frame clones and lacks some. The table records 80,000 to 100,000 clones, 79% of them present only once. Turning to this clone: The antigen is undetermined.

The source of this sequence is a male donor in good health and CMV-seropositive. V gene TRBV5-1 combines with J gene TRBJ1-2; perhaps TRBD1 as D (6 bases). Input material: PBMCs. The CDR3 loop reads CASSHGQLGYGYTF. CDR3 nucleotide sequence: TGCGCCAGCAGCCACGGACAGCTGGGGTATGGCTACACCTTC. Drawing the rest from reference TRBV5-1 and TRBJ1-2, the complete variable domain is KAGVTQTPRYLIKTRGQQVTLSCSPISGHRSVSWYQQTPGQGLQFLFEYFSETQRNKGNFPGRFSGRQFSNSRSEMNVSTLELGDSALYLCASSHGQLGYGYTFGSGTRLTVV.